A selection of T cell receptor beta chains follows, all from one sample in a study of blood T cells in healthy people across ages. TCRdb re-derived calls from the 5' RACE reads in MiXCR, one entry per CDR3 protein. The profile shows about 800,000 distinct CDR3 sequences, roughly 25% of them singletons. These same data were also listed under a study on T cells of mothers and their children.

Sequences were obtained from blood. The receptors were gathered from a boy aged 5-17 years in good health. Both conserved end residues are part of each CDR3. The D gene is left open where the match is weak. For some rows the clone size is stated as once, few or many, or as a class when expanded; others skip it.

V gene	J gene	CDR3 length	D gene	clone size	CDR3 DNA	CDR3 protein
TRBV20-1	TRBJ2-7	13	TRBD1	few	TGCAGTGTTAGGGGGCGAGGGTCCTACGAGCAGTACTTC	CSVRGRGSYEQYF
TRBV6-2/TRBV6-3	TRBJ2-4	15	TRBD1	-	TGTGCCAGCAGTTACGGGACAGAAGCCAAAAACATTCAGTACTTC	CASSYGTEAKNIQYF
TRBV7-9	TRBJ2-3	17	-	-	TGTGCCAGCAGCTTAAATTACGACTTACCGCTCACAGATACGCAGTATTTT	CASSLNYDLPLTDTQYF
TRBV20-1	TRBJ2-1	14	-	few	TGCAGTGCTAGACAATCGGACTACCCCAATGAGCAGTTCTTC	CSARQSDYPNEQFF
TRBV25-1	TRBJ2-1	16	TRBD2	once	TGTGCCAGCAGTGAAGGGGTGCTAGCGGGATACAATGAGCAGTTCTTC	CASSEGVLAGYNEQFF
TRBV2	TRBJ2-5	13	-	many	TGTGCCAGCAGCCCAGACAGCCAAGAGACCCAGTACTTC	CASSPDSQETQYF
TRBV29-1	TRBJ2-7	13	-	few	TGCAGCGTGGCCCCCCGCGGGGCGTACGAGCAGTACTTC	CSVAPRGAYEQYF
TRBV7-8	TRBJ2-3	16	-	few	TGTGCCAGCAGCCTCGTCCTGGCGGAGAGCACAGATACGCAGTATTTT	CASSLVLAESTDTQYF
TRBV27	TRBJ2-3	15	TRBD2	-	TGTGCCAGCAGTTTGATAGCGGGACGCACAGATACGCAGTATTTT	CASSLIAGRTDTQYF
TRBV6-5	TRBJ1-4	14	-	few	TGTGCCAGCACCACGTCCTATACTAATGAAAAACTGTTTTTT	CASTTSYTNEKLFF
TRBV12-3/TRBV12-4	TRBJ2-1	14	TRBD2	-	TGTGCCAGCAGTGGCCGGACTAGCGTCAATGAGCAGTTCTTC	CASSGRTSVNEQFF
TRBV7-9	TRBJ2-7	15	-	few	TGTGCCAGCAGCTTATATATCGGGACGGACGACGAGCAGTACTTC	CASSLYIGTDDEQYF
TRBV20-1	TRBJ2-5	12	-	few	TGCAGTGCTAGATATCCCCCGGAGACCCAGTACTTC	CSARYPPETQYF
TRBV27	TRBJ1-2	16	TRBD1	-	TGTGCCAGCAGCCCGCGGGGGACAGGGAGCGTCTATGGCTACACCTTC	CASSPRGTGSVYGYTF
TRBV7-3	TRBJ2-1	16	TRBD1	few	TGTGCCAGCAGCCCCTCCGGGACAGGGGTCTACAATGAGCAGTTCTTC	CASSPSGTGVYNEQFF
TRBV7-3	TRBJ2-2	14	TRBD1	-	TGTGCCAGCAGCCGGGACAGGGGGTCCGGGGAGCTGTTTTTT	CASSRDRGSGELFF
TRBV12-3/TRBV12-4	TRBJ1-4	14	-	few	TGTGCCAGCAGCGCCGGGACAACGAGTGAAAAACTGTTTTTT	CASSAGTTSEKLFF
TRBV5-5	TRBJ2-1	19	TRBD2	few	TGTGCCAGCAGCTTGGAATCGATAAGCGGGAGGGCTTACTACAATGAGCAGTTCTTC	CASSLESISGRAYYNEQFF
TRBV27	TRBJ1-2	14	-	-	TGTGCCAGCAGTCCCGGGACGGGCGGGGGGAGCTACACCTTC	CASSPGTGGGSYTF
TRBV3-1	TRBJ1-2	15	-	few	TGTGCCAGCAGCCAGGGTGGACAACAGGGCTATGGCTACACCTTC	CASSQGGQQGYGYTF
TRBV6-2/TRBV6-3	TRBJ2-3	14	-	few	TGTGCCAGCAGTTACGGTCTTAGCACAGATACGCAGTATTTT	CASSYGLSTDTQYF
TRBV15	TRBJ2-5	16	-	few	TGTGCCACCAGCGAGGGAGGGGGCCGGGGTCAAGAGACCCAGTACTTC	CATSEGGGRGQETQYF
TRBV4-3	TRBJ2-1	16	TRBD2	-	TGCGCCAGCAGCCAAGATCTAGCGGGAGGGGGGGGTGAGCAGTTCTTC	CASSQDLAGGGGEQFF
TRBV12-3/TRBV12-4	TRBJ1-1	16	-	-	TGTGCCAGCAGTTTAGCGCTTCAGGGAGCGAACACTGAAGCTTTCTTT	CASSLALQGANTEAFF
TRBV5-1	TRBJ2-1	16	TRBD1	few	TGCGCCAGCAGCATCCAAAGGGACAGGGGGCCCAATGAGCAGTTCTTC	CASSIQRDRGPNEQFF
TRBV5-1	TRBJ2-1	16	TRBD2	-	TGCGCCAGCAGCTTGGAGGATGCGGGAGAGGTCCGTGAGCAGTTCTTC	CASSLEDAGEVREQFF
TRBV20-1	TRBJ1-2	14	-	-	TGCAGTGCTAGTGACGGCGCGCGGAACTATGGCTACACCTTC	CSASDGARNYGYTF
TRBV5-1	TRBJ2-7	16	-	-	TGCGCCAGCAGGCCCGGGACCGACGAGGCGAGCGGCGAGCAGTACTTC	CASRPGTDEASGEQYF
TRBV20-1	TRBJ2-7	13	-	-	TGCAGTCGAAGGGACATAACGGCCTACGAGCAGTACTTC	CSRRDITAYEQYF
TRBV10-3	TRBJ2-1	15	TRBD1	-	TGTGCCATCAGCTCACAGCTACAGGGGGTCAATGAGCAGTTCTTC	CAISSQLQGVNEQFF
TRBV25-1	TRBJ2-5	16	TRBD2	few	TGTGCCAGCAGTGGGACTAGCGGGAGTAGTCGAGAGACCCAGTACTTC	CASSGTSGSSRETQYF
TRBV2	TRBJ1-2	17	TRBD1	-	TGTGCCAGCAGTGACCAACCATTGACAGGGCTAGGCTATGGCTACACCTTC	CASSDQPLTGLGYGYTF
TRBV24-1	TRBJ2-1	16	-	-	TGTGCCACCAGTGATCAGACACTGAGCTCCTACAATGAGCAGTTCTTC	CATSDQTLSSYNEQFF
TRBV29-1	TRBJ2-7	12	-	few	TGCAGCGTTAGAGGGGGCTCCTACGAGCAGTACTTC	CSVRGGSYEQYF
TRBV5-4	TRBJ2-3	15	TRBD2	-	TGTGCCAGCAGCTTGGAACTAGCGGGAATCGATACGCAGTATTTT	CASSLELAGIDTQYF
TRBV18	TRBJ1-3	17	-	-	TGTGCCAGCTCAATCCCTCCAGGCTCAAACTCTGGAAACACCATATATTTT	CASSIPPGSNSGNTIYF
TRBV4-1	TRBJ1-4	16	-	-	TGCGCCAGCAGCCAAAAGGAAACAGCCAATAATGAAAAACTGTTTTTT	CASSQKETANNEKLFF
TRBV7-2	TRBJ2-1	15	-	few	TGTGCCAGCAGGCCGAGCGGCAGCTCCTACAATGAGCAGTTCTTC	CASRPSGSSYNEQFF
TRBV19	TRBJ2-7	15	-	-	TGTGCCAGTAGTATGGGCAGGGGCCTTACCTACGAGCAGTACTTC	CASSMGRGLTYEQYF
TRBV13	TRBJ2-5	12	-	-	TGTGCCAGCAGCTTAGGCCCCGATGAGCGGTTCTTC	CASSLGPDERFF
TRBV28	TRBJ1-1	13	-	few	TGTGCCAGCAGTACCACGGTCCTTACTGAAGCTTTCTTT	CASSTTVLTEAFF
TRBV4-3	TRBJ1-5	13	-	-	TGCGCCAGCAGCCAATATATAGGTCAGCCCCAGCATTTT	CASSQYIGQPQHF
TRBV20-1	TRBJ2-3	16	-	-	TGCAGTGCTGCGGACCTTGGCCAGCGGTTCACAGATACGCAGTATTTT	CSAADLGQRFTDTQYF
TRBV12-3/TRBV12-4	TRBJ2-1	13	-	-	TGTGCCAGCAGTTTTCAGAGCTACAATGAGCAGTTCTTC	CASSFQSYNEQFF
TRBV27	TRBJ2-5	16	-	few	TGTGCCAGCAGTTTCAGGGCTAGCGTGTACCAAGAGACCCAGTACTTC	CASSFRASVYQETQYF
TRBV4-1	TRBJ1-1	18	TRBD1	few	TGCGCCAGCAGCCAAGATGGGGGCAGGGGGCGTCTGAACACTGAAGCTTTCTTT	CASSQDGGRGRLNTEAFF
TRBV7-2	TRBJ2-1	14	-	few	TGTGCCAGCAGCTTAGCGCTAATGGGAAATGAGCAGTTCTTC	CASSLALMGNEQFF
TRBV12-3/TRBV12-4	TRBJ1-4	14	-	-	TGTGCCAGCAGCCCAGAAACTAATAATGAAAAACTGTTTTTT	CASSPETNNEKLFF